A single sample gave rise to the 18 T cell receptor beta chains below, sequenced in a study of beta chain features in type 1 diabetes. Every bit of the isolated RNA underwent reverse transcription, so sequencing read expressed TCRB transcripts. Repertoires were generated with immunoSEQ multiplex PCR, while TCRdb's copy carries only in-frame clones and drops some. The repertoire holds 250,000 to 350,000 clones, with about 11% as singletons. What was sequenced was naive CD4+ T cells from blood. The source is a young woman in good health.

The V and J genes are TRBV14 and TRBJ2-1; no firm D call. The CDR3 spans 13 residues. The ends were cut back, 4 bases at V and 9 bases at J, with 13 bases in the middle. Germline CDR1 and CDR2: SGHDN and FVKESK. The CDR3 nucleotides read TGTGCCAGCAGCCTCGCCCCGAACACTGAGCAGTTCTTC. Translating gives CASSLAPNTEQFF.

The table lists this clone with a few counts. This chain connects TRBV6-1 to TRBJ2-7, with D tentatively TRBD2 (6 bases). CDR3 length: 14 residues. CDR1 is MNHNS and CDR2 is SASEGT in the germline V gene. Between the trimmed V and J ends, which lost 2 bases and 2 bases, there was a span of 10 bases. The CDR3 coding sequence is TGTGCCAGCAGTGAACGGAGGGATCCCTACGAGCAGTACTTC. Its protein product is CASSERRDPYEQYF.

The sample holds a few counts of this clone. The chain carries TRBV7-2 and TRBJ2-1; possibly TRBD2 for D (5 bases). CDR1 and CDR2 (germline): SGHTA, FQGNSA. V was clipped by 1 base and J by 15 bases, with 10 bases between them. The length of the CDR3 is 11 residues. The CDR3 region has the DNA TGTGCCAGCAGCTTAGGTCTAGCTCGGTTCTTC. Its translation is CASSLGLARFF.

The chain is built from TRBV5-4 and TRBJ2-2, with 9 bases aligning to TRBD2. From germline, CDR1 is SGHNT and CDR2 YYREEE (reference sequence). The CDR3 runs to 18 residues. The trim removed 4 bases at V and 0 bases at J, leaving 10 bases unmatched. The CDR3, as DNA: TGTGCCAGCAGCCCGGACGGATTAGCGGGGGCGAACACCGGGGAGCTGTTTTTT. It specifies CASSPDGLAGANTGELFF. Complete variable domain (other parts from reference TRBV5-4 and TRBJ2-2): ETGVTQSPTHLIKTRGQQVTLRCSSQSGHNTVSWYQQALGQGPQFIFQYYREEENGRGNFPPRFSGLQFPNYSSELNVNALELDDSALYLCASSPDGLAGANTGELFFGEGSRLTVL.

This clone has a count of ten or more. This chain joins TRBV15 and TRBJ2-5; D gene uncertain. Trimming shortened V by 0 bases and J by 7 bases, and 6 bases separated the two germline ends. Germline CDR1 reads LNHNV; CDR2 reads YYDKDF (reference sequence). The CDR3 extends over 12 amino acids. This CDR3 reads CATSRDRGTQYF. CDR3 sequence (DNA): TGTGCCACCAGCAGAGATCGAGGGACCCAGTACTTC. Complete variable domain (other parts from reference TRBV15 and TRBJ2-5): DAMVIQNPRYQVTQFGKPVTLSCSQTLNHNVMYWYQQKSSQAPKLLFHYYDKDFNNEADTPDNFQSRRPNTSFCFLDIRSPGLGDTAMYLCATSRDRGTQYFGPGTRLLVL.

CDR3 DNA sequence: TGTGCCAGCAGGATTAGCGGGAGCACAGATACGCAGTATTTT. This encodes CASRISGSTDTQYF. This sequence joins TRBV6-5 and TRBJ2-3; 7 bases align to TRBD2. The CDR3 length is 14 residues. CDR1 is MNHEY, CDR2 SVGAGI, per germline. After removal of 6 bases from V and 0 bases from J, the junction contained 3 bases not matched to a gene.

The chain recombines TRBV4-3 with TRBJ2-7, with D perhaps matching TRBD2 (5 bases). Trimming shortened V by 0 bases and J by 3 bases, and 15 bases separated the two germline ends. The CDR3 has 16 residues. The germline V gene has CDR1 LGHNA and CDR2 YSLEER. DNA of the CDR3: TGCGCCAGCAGCCAAGAATCGAGGGTGGCCAACTACGAGCAGTACTTC. Amino acids: CASSQESRVANYEQYF.

The V and J genes are TRBV5-1 and TRBJ2-5, with a weak D call TRBD2 (6 bases). V dropped 1 base and J dropped 4 bases, with 8 bases sitting between them. CDR3 size: 13 residues. Looked up from germline, CDR1 is SGHRS and CDR2 is YFSETQ. As DNA, the CDR3 is TGCGCCAGCAGCTTGACGGGAGTAGAGACCCAGTACTTC. This gives the protein CASSLTGVETQYF. Using reference TRBV5-1 and TRBJ2-5 for the parts outside the CDR3, the full variable domain is KAGVTQTPRYLIKTRGQQVTLSCSPISGHRSVSWYQQTPGQGLQFLFEYFSETQRNKGNFPGRFSGRQFSNSRSEMNVSTLELGDSALYLCASSLTGVETQYFGPGTRLLVL.

The rearrangement links TRBV7-3 to TRBJ2-7; D is possibly TRBD2 (5 bases). V lost 6 bases and J 3 bases, leaving 12 bases between the germline ends. The CDR3 runs 13 residues. In germline, CDR1 is SGHTA, CDR2 FQGTGA. CDR3 residues: CASRSLTNYEQYF. The CDR3 bases are TGTGCCAGCAGATCCTTGACTAACTACGAGCAGTACTTC.

This clone was detected only a few times. This sequence joins TRBV29-1 and TRBJ2-1; TRBD1 matches 7 bases. There are 13 residues in the CDR3. V shed 7 bases, J shed 5 bases, and the junction held 8 bases outside the gene matches. Germline CDR1 and CDR2: SQVTM and ANQGSEA. For the CDR3, the DNA is TGCAGCGACGTGGACAGGAAGCACAATGAGCAGTTCTTC. Translating gives CSDVDRKHNEQFF.

This clone was counted only a few times. CDR3 region: CAWRRAGGNTEAFF. For the CDR3, the DNA is TGTGCCTGGAGAAGAGCGGGGGGGAACACTGAAGCTTTCTTT. The chain employs TRBV30 and TRBJ1-1; D is possibly TRBD1 (5 bases). CDR1 is GTSNPN, CDR2 SVGIG, per germline (reference sequence). V shed 3 bases and J shed 1 base, with 12 bases lying between them. CDR3 length: 14 residues.

A few counts support this clone. The chain recombines TRBV30 with TRBJ1-2; no clear D gene. Germline CDR1 GTSNPN, CDR2 SVGIG (reference sequence). This CDR3 contains 15 residues. V was trimmed by 0 bases and J by 8 bases, leaving 19 bases between them. In DNA form, the CDR3 reads TGTGCCTGGAGTGTTTCCGTCTGGTATTCTATGGGCTACACCTTC. Its protein product is CAWSVSVWYSMGYTF.

In this sample, this clone turned up a few times. The rearrangement uses TRBV7-3 and TRBJ2-2; 12 positions agree with TRBD1. This CDR3 has 15 amino acids. CDR1 and CDR2 (germline): SGHTA, FQGTGA. Trimming at V came to 6 bases and at J to 5 bases, leaving 4 bases not matched to a gene. As DNA, the CDR3 is TGTGCCAGCAGGGGACAGGGGGCGCGTACCGGGGAGCTGTTTTTT. It translates to CASRGQGARTGELFF.

The V gene is TRBV30, the J gene TRBJ1-2, with D hard to call. The CDR3 runs to 15 residues. Germline lookup yields CDR1 GTSNPN and CDR2 SVGIG (reference sequence). The V and J ends lost 1 base and 5 bases respectively, with 17 bases between them. CDR3 DNA sequence: TGTGCCTGGAGTGCCGGGTGGCATGCGCGATATGGCTACACCTTC. This sequence encodes CAWSAGWHARYGYTF.

This clone has a handful of counts. The chain carries TRBV5-1 and TRBJ2-1, with 14 bases lining up with TRBD2. CDR1 is SGHRS, CDR2 YFSETQ, per germline. The CDR3 contains 16 residues. Unmatched junction bases numbered 8, after V lost 4 bases and J lost 8 bases. CDR3 sequence: CASSPTSGRALDEQFF. In DNA form, the CDR3 reads TGCGCCAGCAGCCCGACTAGCGGGAGGGCCCTCGATGAGCAGTTCTTC. The full variable domain, in which reference TRBV5-1 and TRBJ2-1 provide the parts outside the CDR3, is KAGVTQTPRYLIKTRGQQVTLSCSPISGHRSVSWYQQTPGQGLQFLFEYFSETQRNKGNFPGRFSGRQFSNSRSEMNVSTLELGDSALYLCASSPTSGRALDEQFFGPGTRLTVL.

A few counts support this clone. The chain links TRBV2 to TRBJ1-5; D unresolved. Germline V lookup: CDR1 SNHLY, CDR2 FYNNEI. With 3 bases removed from V and 0 bases from J, the gap between germline ends came to 6 bases. This CDR3 comprises 14 residues. The CDR3 sequence is CASSEDYSNQPQHF. CDR3 DNA: TGTGCCAGCAGTGAGGACTATAGCAATCAGCCCCAGCATTTT.

The chain combines TRBV25-1 with TRBJ2-1; D gene uncertain. Looked up from germline, CDR1 is MGHDK and CDR2 is SYGVNS. Trimming cost V 2 bases and J 9 bases, with 5 bases left between them. This CDR3 is 11 amino acids long. CDR3: CASSELGEQFF. The DNA of the CDR3 is TGTGCCAGCAGTGAACTAGGTGAGCAGTTCTTC.

The chain carries TRBV7-2 and TRBJ2-3, with TRBD2 matching over 9 bases. The junction had 8 bases not matched to a gene; V was cut back by 4 bases and J by 3 bases. CDR3 length equals 16 residues. Per germline, CDR1 SGHTA and CDR2 FQGNSA. CDR3 residues: CASSSIAGVRTDTQYF. DNA of the CDR3: TGTGCCAGCAGCTCGATAGCGGGAGTGAGGACAGATACGCAGTATTTT.